This passage covers 30 T cell receptor beta chains from one sample sequenced in a study of response to subunit inactivated influenza vaccine. Each CDR3 protein is one row after TCRdb ran MiXCR on the RT-PCR reads. The data hold approximately 480,000 distinct CDR3 sequences, with approximately 11% observed a single time. The sample in question was PBMCs from blood, obtained 40 to 50 days after vaccination. All receptors derive from a man aged 45-65 years who received an inactivated influenza vaccine.

Ten or more counts support this clonotype. The chain has TRBV12-3 or TRBV12-4 and TRBJ2-1, with D possibly TRBD1 on 5 matching bases. The CDR3 is 11 residues long. The V gene lost 6 bases and the J gene lost 7 bases, with 7 bases spanning the gap. CDR3 sequence: CASSPGNEQFF. The DNA for the CDR3 is TGTGCCAGCAGCCCAGGGAATGAGCAGTTCTTC.

This clonotype occurred many times. The chain carries TRBV10-2 and TRBJ2-1, with 8 bases aligning to TRBD1. Per germline, CDR1 WSHSY and CDR2 SAAADI. Trimming cost V 0 bases and J 7 bases; bases outside gene matches: 5. CDR3 length: 15 amino acids. For the CDR3, the DNA is TGCGCCAGCAGTGAGTCCCAGGGGGCCAGGAATGAGCAGTTCTTC. Protein product: CASSESQGARNEQFF.

V and J are TRBV3-1 and TRBJ2-2, with 9 bases matching TRBD2. V lost 3 bases, J lost 4 bases, and 6 bases stayed unmatched. The germline CDR1 and CDR2 sequences are LGHDT and YNNKEL (reference sequence). The CDR3 consists of 16 residues. The CDR3 here is CASSHGSGGPTGELFF. The CDR3 DNA reads as TGTGCCAGCAGCCACGGAAGCGGGGGGCCCACCGGGGAGCTGTTTTTT.

The chain employs TRBV4-2 and TRBJ2-1; D perhaps matches TRBD2 (5 bases). Trimming pared 1 base from V and 9 bases from J, leaving 10 bases between. This CDR3 has 13 residues. Germline CDR1 is LGHNA and CDR2 is YNFKEQ. DNA of the CDR3: TGTGCCAGCAGCCAAGGGGCTAGCCGTGAGCAGTTCTTC. Its translation: CASSQGASREQFF.

This clonotype was picked up a small number of times. V usage is TRBV6-2 or TRBV6-3 and J usage is TRBJ1-2; weak D call: TRBD1 (5 bases). The CDR3 totals 13 residues. Per the germline V gene, CDR1 is MNHEY and CDR2 is SVGEGT. V lost 2 bases and J 4 bases, leaving 8 bases between the germline ends. CDR3 nucleotide sequence: TGTGCCAGCAGTTACGCAGGGCCCTATGGCTACACCTTC. It is translated as CASSYAGPYGYTF.

The V and J genes are TRBV5-5 and TRBJ2-2; D call uncertain. The CDR3 is 17 amino acids. Germline V gene sequence: CDR1 SGHKS, CDR2 YYEKEE (reference sequence). The ends were cut back, 4 bases at V and 1 base at J, with 17 bases in the middle. DNA of the CDR3: TGTGCCAGCAGCAGGGCGGTGGCGACACAGAACACCGGGGAGCTGTTTTTT. Translating it yields CASSRAVATQNTGELFF.

V usage is TRBV20-1 and J usage is TRBJ2-1; 7 bases line up with TRBD2. The V segment lost 5 bases and the J segment 4 bases; nucleotides outside the gene matches: 11. The CDR3 covers 15 residues. The germline V gene encodes CDR1 DFQATT and CDR2 SNEGSKA (reference sequence). The CDR3 DNA sequence: TGCAGTGCTCGAAAGATGACTAGCAGATACAATGAGCAGTTCTTC. Translation gives CSARKMTSRYNEQFF.

The gene calls are TRBV6-2 or TRBV6-3 and TRBJ1-1; D call uncertain. The CDR3 spans 17 residues. Germline values: CDR1 MNHEY, CDR2 SVGEGT. V lost 3 bases, J lost 1 base, and 18 bases lay in between. DNA of the CDR3: TGTGCCAGCAGTTATCTGGGGTCCCTGGTGACGAACACTGAAGCTTTCTTT. Its protein is CASSYLGSLVTNTEAFF.

This clonotype occurred a few times. The chain uses TRBV20-1 and TRBJ2-1, with 10 bases fitting TRBD2. The germline V gene encodes CDR1 DFQATT and CDR2 SNEGSKA (reference sequence). V trimming: 0 bases; J trimming: 6 bases; junction bases outside the gene matches: 5. The CDR3 totals 15 residues. CDR3 in DNA: TGCAGTGCTAGAGATCGAGCGGGAGGGCCCAATGAGCAGTTCTTC. Translated, it gives CSARDRAGGPNEQFF.

In this sample, this clonotype turned up many times. J is TRBJ2-5 and V is TRBV7-9; 10 nucleotides match TRBD1. Germline loops: CDR1 SEHNR, CDR2 FQNEAQ (reference sequence). V gave up 8 bases and J gave up 5 bases; unmatched junction bases: 5. The length of the CDR3 is 13 residues. The CDR3 region has the DNA TGTGCCAGCGACTGGGACAGGGGTGAGACCCAGTACTTC. The encoded protein is CASDWDRGETQYF.

This clonotype was detected a few times. This chain joins TRBV29-1 and TRBJ2-3, with D uncertain. CDR1 is SQVTM and CDR2 is ANQGSEA in the germline V gene. The CDR3 covers 10 residues. V lost 7 bases to trimming and J lost 0 bases, with 2 bases between them. The CDR3 DNA sequence: TGCAGCGGAAGCACAGATACGCAGTATTTT. Translated: CSGSTDTQYF.

This clonotype was counted between two and nine times. V usage is TRBV6-6 and J usage is TRBJ2-3; D not certain. The CDR3 is 12 amino acids. Germline values: CDR1 MNHNY, CDR2 SVGAGI (reference sequence). V lost 7 bases to trimming and J lost 8 bases, with 13 bases between them. The CDR3 region is CASTPSGLTQYF. CDR3 in DNA: TGTGCCAGCACCCCATCTGGGCTTACGCAGTATTTT.

Turning to this clonotype: Since the CDR3 does not end with the conserved phenylalanine or tryptophan, this likely comes from a read error. The rearrangement links TRBV10-3 to TRBJ2-7; the match to TRBD1 covers 7 bases. In germline, CDR1 is ENHRY, CDR2 SYGVKD. Trimming removed 11 bases from V and 7 bases from J; junction bases left unmatched: 17. The CDR3 runs to 14 residues. The CDR3 loop reads CAASGRDSTKEQYL. The CDR3 DNA reads as TGTGCCGCATCAGGTCGGGACAGTACTAAAGAGCAGTACTTA.

This clonotype occurred many times. This chain links TRBV29-1 with TRBJ1-5; 12 nucleotides agree with TRBD1. The germline V gene has CDR1 SQVTM and CDR2 ANQGSEA. This CDR3 region has 12 residues. V was clipped by 6 bases and J by 8 bases; unmatched bases: 2. The CDR3 protein is CSVGQGAEPQHF. CDR3 nucleotide sequence: TGCAGCGTGGGACAGGGGGCAGAGCCCCAGCATTTT.

The chain couples TRBV7-2 to TRBJ2-3; maybe TRBD2 (6 bases). Trimming took off 5 bases at V and 1 base at J, with 13 bases between the two ends. The CDR3 has 15 amino acids. Germline CDR1 SGHTA, CDR2 FQGNSA. The DNA of the CDR3 is TGTGCCAGCAGCGGTTTCGGAGGGGGCACAGATACGCAGTATTTT. The encoded protein is CASSGFGGGTDTQYF.

The rearrangement uses TRBV4-3 and TRBJ2-2; the D gene is possibly TRBD1 (5 bases). Germline V gene data show CDR1 as LGHNA and CDR2 as YSLEER. This CDR3 has 16 amino acids. The V end was cut by 1 base, the J end by 5 bases, with 14 bases between. CDR3 in amino acids: CASSQVPGRVTGELFF. In DNA form, the CDR3 reads TGCGCCAGCAGCCAAGTTCCAGGGCGAGTGACCGGGGAGCTGTTTTTT.

CDR3: CASSQLLGTEAFF. The DNA of the CDR3 is TGTGCCAGCAGCCAACTCTTAGGCACTGAAGCTTTCTTT. V usage is TRBV7-9 and J usage is TRBJ1-1; D ambiguous. The ends were cut back, 5 bases at V and 4 bases at J, with 11 bases in the middle. Germline V lookup: CDR1 SEHNR, CDR2 FQNEAQ (reference sequence). This CDR3 contains 13 residues.

This clonotype was counted at least ten times. The genes are TRBV29-1 and TRBJ1-2, with D perhaps TRBD1 (6 bases). CDR3 length: 13 residues. CDR1 SQVTM and CDR2 ANQGSEA come from the germline V gene. Trimming removed 4 bases from V and 5 bases from J, with 14 bases in between. CDR3: CSVVDSTRYGYTF. CDR3 nucleotides: TGCAGCGTTGTGGACAGCACCCGGTATGGCTACACCTTC.

This clonotype was counted a few times. The chain is built from TRBV20-1 and TRBJ1-5; D remains ambiguous. Trimming removed 3 bases from V and 2 bases from J, with 8 bases in between. CDR1 DFQATT and CDR2 SNEGSKA come from the germline V gene (reference sequence). This CDR3 comprises 13 residues. The CDR3: CSASDGRNQPQHF. Here the CDR3 DNA reads TGCAGTGCTAGTGACGGACGCAATCAGCCCCAGCATTTT.

The chain joins TRBV20-1 to TRBJ2-7, with D possibly matching TRBD2 (6 bases). V lost 3 bases, J lost 7 bases, and 19 bases lay in between. This CDR3 is built from 14 residues. The germline V gene has CDR1 DFQATT and CDR2 SNEGSKA (reference sequence). This CDR3 is CSASPTAGNQEQYF. The CDR3 nucleotides read TGCAGTGCTAGTCCGACGGCGGGGAATCAAGAGCAGTACTTC.

At least ten counts were recorded for this clonotype. The chain couples TRBV20-1 to TRBJ1-5; 9 positions match TRBD1. CDR3 length equals 14 residues. V lost 3 bases, J lost 2 bases, and 2 bases stayed unmatched. The germline V gene has CDR1 DFQATT and CDR2 SNEGSKA (reference sequence). CDR3 in DNA: TGCAGTGCTAGGGGGGACAGGGGCAATCAGCCCCAGCATTTT. Translated, it gives CSARGDRGNQPQHF.

The chain joins TRBV3-1 to TRBJ2-1, with 11 bases lining up with TRBD1. J was trimmed by 9 bases and V by 2 bases; bases with no gene match: 6. The CDR3 is made up of 15 amino acids. CDR1 is LGHDT, CDR2 YNNKEL, per germline (reference sequence). The CDR3 bases are TGTGCCAGCAGCCAATCCGGGACAGGGGGGTTTGAGCAGTTCTTC. Translated: CASSQSGTGGFEQFF.

The sample holds a few counts of this clonotype. V usage is TRBV12-3 or TRBV12-4 and J usage is TRBJ1-4; no firm D call. CDR3 size: 13 residues. Trimming removed 5 bases at V and 6 bases at J, with 10 bases between. The CDR3 coding sequence is TGTGCCAGCAGTAATACCCCCTATGAAAAACTGTTTTTT. Translating it yields CASSNTPYEKLFF.

This clonotype was seen at least ten times. The J gene is TRBJ2-1, the V gene TRBV5-1; 13 nucleotides align to TRBD2. Unmatched junction bases numbered 5, after V lost 6 bases and J lost 5 bases. CDR3 length equals 15 residues. CDR1 SGHRS and CDR2 YFSETQ come from the germline V gene. The CDR3 nucleotides are TGCGCCAGCACGTGGGGACTAGCGGGGAACAATGAGCAGTTCTTC. It encodes CASTWGLAGNNEQFF.

The V call is TRBV28, the J call TRBJ2-7; 11 bases are shared with TRBD1. Trimming at V came to 10 bases and at J to 7 bases, leaving 9 bases not matched to a gene. The V gene's germline CDR1 is MDHEN and CDR2 SYDVKM. There are 13 residues in the CDR3. The CDR3 loop is CAIVAGQGEEQYF. The CDR3 DNA is TGTGCCATAGTCGCGGGACAGGGGGAGGAGCAGTACTTC.

This clonotype was detected a few times. V and J are TRBV12-3 or TRBV12-4 and TRBJ2-7; D perhaps matches TRBD2 (6 bases). V gave up 2 bases and J gave up 1 base, with 9 bases separating them. The CDR3 contains 14 residues. The CDR3 coding sequence is TGTGCCAGCAGTTTAAGGGCGGGGTCCTACGAGCAGTACTTC. It is translated as CASSLRAGSYEQYF.

This clonotype came up many times. V and J are TRBV6-5 and TRBJ1-1, with a possible D match to TRBD1 (5 bases). From germline, CDR1 is MNHEY and CDR2 SVGAGI. The CDR3 covers 11 residues. With 7 bases removed from V and 7 bases from J, the gap between germline ends came to 10 bases. CDR3 DNA sequence: TGTGCCAGCACCTCCGGGGGTGAAGCTTTCTTT. Its translation is CASTSGGEAFF.

This chain joins TRBV20-1 and TRBJ2-4, with D unclear. CDR3 size: 12 residues. Trimming left V 5 bases short and J 6 bases short, with 11 bases between. The germline V gene has CDR1 DFQATT and CDR2 SNEGSKA (reference sequence). CDR3 bases: TGCAGTGCTTCCGGGCCTCGAAACATTCAGTACTTC. This sequence encodes CSASGPRNIQYF.

The sample holds many counts of this clonotype. The chain is built from TRBV29-1 and TRBJ2-3; D is perhaps TRBD1 or TRBD2 (5 bases each). In germline, CDR1 is SQVTM, CDR2 ANQGSEA. The V and J ends lost 4 bases and 2 bases respectively, with 7 bases between them. The CDR3 extends over 12 amino acids. The DNA for the CDR3 is TGCAGCGTTGGAGGGACCACAGATACGCAGTATTTT. Its translation is CSVGGTTDTQYF.

A word on this clonotype: A much larger clone differs from this one at a single base, so this may be a read error. J is TRBJ2-7 and V is TRBV5-5; D is perhaps TRBD1 (6 bases). Germline values: CDR1 SGHKS, CDR2 YYEKEE (reference sequence). The CDR3 is made up of 15 amino acids. V dropped 5 bases and J dropped 3 bases, with 18 bases sitting between them. The CDR3 region is CASRLAGANYYEQYF. The CDR3 DNA follows: TGTGCCAGCAGGCTCGCAGGGGCCAACTACTACGAGCAGTACTTC.